What follows describes a single TCR beta chain. Its recognized antigen is unknown. No qualities accompany the bases; no much larger clone lies one base away. This sample was sequenced with an Illumina MiSeq. The SMARTer RACE cDNA Amplification kit was used to reverse transcribe the RNA, and the TCR beta CDR3 region was then amplified. The RNeasy Mini Kit was used to extract RNA from the sorted cells. Illumina paired-end sequencing was used to sequence the TCR beta amplicons. On the study's bioinformatics: MiXCR, VDJtools and the tcR R package were the tools used to analyze the TCR repertoire. The inverse Simpson index served to quantify diversity, and clones were sorted into rare, small, medium or expanded bins based on their proportion of the repertoire. TCRdb reran the public reads through fastp at Q25 and MiXCR, keeping productive beta chains. CDR3 protein duplicates are merged, each entry listing the most common genes and DNA. For this entry, the V and J calls and clone size follow TCRdb and not the study's own pipeline. The sample has around 60 distinct CDR3 sequences on record.

This specimen comes from a study of regulatory T cells after allogeneic stem cell transplantation (dated by TCRdb to about 2018). For the study in its entirety: Patients were grouped by whether acute graft-versus-host disease developed within 100 days after stem cell transplantation. Conventional CD4+ T cells defined as CD4+CD25+/-CD127+ were also sorted and TCR-sequenced for comparison in the study. The regulatory T-cell TCR repertoire after allogeneic stem cell transplantation was compared between patients with and without acute graft-versus-host disease. Fluorescence-activated cell sorting was used to isolate CD4+CD25+CD127- regulatory T cells from patient PBMCs. What the work shows at the level of the full study, not this receptor alone: No regulatory T-cell clones were found in all patients, and the number of sorted cells showed no significant correlation with the inverse Simpson index. The regulatory T-cell TCR repertoire was less diverse and more focused in patients without graft-versus-host disease than in patients with graft-versus-host disease. Whether or not patients had graft-versus-host disease, conventional CD4+ T-cell repertoire diversity showed no significant difference. In non-GvHD patients, the top 10 regulatory T-cell clones took up a significantly larger share of the repertoire, which suggests expansion of presumably allo-specific protective clones. Because the patient sample size was small, the findings needed validation in a larger cohort.

The germline V gene sets CDR1 to MDHEN and CDR2 to SYDVKM. Its CDR3 holds 14 amino acids, cysteine through phenylalanine. Solely the CDR3 DNA is kept, with 42 bases framed from the first base. V is cut by 5 bases and J by 3 bases, and the space between the germline ends is 13 bases. Interpreted using the paper, the time point label stands for: 30 days after allogeneic hematopoietic stem cell transplantation. At 30 days after allogeneic hematopoietic stem cell transplantation, peripheral blood mononuclear cells were collected from the patients. The source is a human patient who had an allogeneic stem cell transplant, so the T cells may come from the graft donor. The sample consisted of sorted CD4+ T cells from blood (whether regulatory or conventional is not recorded), taken 30 days after allogeneic stem cell transplant. The rearranged segments are TRBV28 and TRBJ1-1, and TRBD1 may be the D gene, going by 5 matching bases. The CDR3 protein sequence reads: CASSTQDWDTEAFF. The sequence in DNA is TGTGCCAGCAGTACACAGGATTGGGACACTGAAGCTTTCTTT.